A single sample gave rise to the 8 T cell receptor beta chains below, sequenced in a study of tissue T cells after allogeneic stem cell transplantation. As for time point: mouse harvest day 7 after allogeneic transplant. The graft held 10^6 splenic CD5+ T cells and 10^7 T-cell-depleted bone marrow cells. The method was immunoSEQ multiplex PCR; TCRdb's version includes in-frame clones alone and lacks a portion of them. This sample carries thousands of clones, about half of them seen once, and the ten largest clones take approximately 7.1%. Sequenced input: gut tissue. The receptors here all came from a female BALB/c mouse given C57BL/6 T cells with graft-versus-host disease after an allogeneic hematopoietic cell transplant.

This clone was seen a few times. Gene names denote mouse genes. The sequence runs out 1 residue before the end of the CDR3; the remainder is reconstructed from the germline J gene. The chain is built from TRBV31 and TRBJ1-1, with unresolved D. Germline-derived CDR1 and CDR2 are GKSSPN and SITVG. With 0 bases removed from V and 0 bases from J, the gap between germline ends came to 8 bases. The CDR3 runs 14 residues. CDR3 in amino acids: CAWSLVGANTEVFF. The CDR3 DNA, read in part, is TGTGCCTGGAGTCTAGTAGGAGCAAACACAGAAGTCTTC.

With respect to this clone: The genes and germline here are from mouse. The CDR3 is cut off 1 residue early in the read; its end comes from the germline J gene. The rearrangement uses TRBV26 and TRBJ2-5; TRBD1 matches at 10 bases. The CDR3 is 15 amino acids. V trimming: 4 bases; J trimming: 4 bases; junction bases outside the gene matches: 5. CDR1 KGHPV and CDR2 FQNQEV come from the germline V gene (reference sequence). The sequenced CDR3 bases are TGTGCCAGCAGTCGTCCGGGACAGGGGAAAGACACCCAGTAC. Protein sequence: CASSRPGQGKDTQY. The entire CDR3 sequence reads CASSRPGQGKDTQYF.

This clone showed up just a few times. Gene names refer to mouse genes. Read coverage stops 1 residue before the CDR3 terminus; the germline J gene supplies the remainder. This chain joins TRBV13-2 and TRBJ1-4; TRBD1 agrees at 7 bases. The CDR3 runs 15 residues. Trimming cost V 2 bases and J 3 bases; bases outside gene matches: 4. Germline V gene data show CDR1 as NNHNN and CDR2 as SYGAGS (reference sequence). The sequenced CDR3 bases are TGTGCCAGCGGTGACCCGGGACAGACCAACGAAAGATTATTT. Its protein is CASGDPGQTNERLF. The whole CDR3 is CASGDPGQTNERLFF.

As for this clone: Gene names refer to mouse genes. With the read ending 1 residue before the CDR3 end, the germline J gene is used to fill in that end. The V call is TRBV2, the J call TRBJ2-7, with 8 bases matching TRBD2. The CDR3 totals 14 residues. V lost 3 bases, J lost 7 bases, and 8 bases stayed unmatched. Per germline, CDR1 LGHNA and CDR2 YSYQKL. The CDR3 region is CASSHDWGLREQYF. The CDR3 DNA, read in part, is TGTGCCAGCAGCCACGACTGGGGCCTTCGAGAACAGTAC.

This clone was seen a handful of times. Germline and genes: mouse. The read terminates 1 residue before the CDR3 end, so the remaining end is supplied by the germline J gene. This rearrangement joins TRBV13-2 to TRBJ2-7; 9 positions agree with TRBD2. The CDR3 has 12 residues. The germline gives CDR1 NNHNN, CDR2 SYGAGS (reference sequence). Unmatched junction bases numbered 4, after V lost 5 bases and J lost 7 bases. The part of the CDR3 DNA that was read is TGTGCCAGCGGAGGGGACTGGGACGAACAGTAC. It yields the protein CASGGDWDEQY. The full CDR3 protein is CASGGDWDEQYF.

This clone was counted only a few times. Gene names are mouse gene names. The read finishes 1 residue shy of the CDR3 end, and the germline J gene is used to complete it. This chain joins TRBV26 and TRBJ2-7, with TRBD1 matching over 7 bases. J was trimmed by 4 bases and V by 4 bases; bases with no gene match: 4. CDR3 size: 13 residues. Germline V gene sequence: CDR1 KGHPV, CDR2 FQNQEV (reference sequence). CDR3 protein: CASSRGQVYEQYF. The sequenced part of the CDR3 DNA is TGTGCCAGCAGTCGCGGACAGGTTTATGAACAGTAC.

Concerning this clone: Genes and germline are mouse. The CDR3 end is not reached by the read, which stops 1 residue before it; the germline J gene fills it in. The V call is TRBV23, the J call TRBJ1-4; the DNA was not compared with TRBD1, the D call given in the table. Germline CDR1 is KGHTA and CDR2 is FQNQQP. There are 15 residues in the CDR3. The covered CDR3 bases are TGCTCCAGCAGTCAATCGTTACAAAACAACGAAAGATTATTT. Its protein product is CSSSQSLQNNERLF. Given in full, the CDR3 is CSSSQSLQNNERLFF.

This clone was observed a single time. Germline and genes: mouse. The part of the CDR3 DNA that was read is TGTGCCAGCAGTATAGCAGGGTCCTCCGACTACACC. Translating gives CASSIAGSSDYT. The whole CDR3 reads CASSIAGSSDYTF. This chain uses TRBV19 with TRBJ1-2; a weak D match, TRBD1 (5 bases). The read ends 1 residue early relative to the CDR3; the germline J gene fills the gap. Trimming removed 0 bases from V and 4 bases from J, with 7 bases in between. CDR3 length: 13 amino acids. Germline CDR1 reads FNHDT; CDR2 reads SITEND (reference sequence).